This TCR beta chain is from a study of blood T cell repertoires in COVID-19. Study overall: Specimens from acute and convalescent COVID-19 originated in the United States, Italy and Spain. T cells, B-cell-depleted T cells, or PBMCs supplied cDNA or gDNA.

Only in-frame clones appear in the TCRdb table, and some are missing; sequencing was by immunoSEQ multiplex PCR. The sample includes around 200,000 clones, about 86% seen only once; the top ten take approximately 14%. The V end lost 7 bases, the J end lost 2 bases, and 11 bases lay between the germline ends. There are 13 residues in the CDR3. The germline V gene has CDR1 MDHEN and CDR2 SYDVKM. Sequenced: peripheral blood. The rearrangement uses TRBV28 and TRBJ1-1; D remains unclear. The sequence derives from a man aged 25 to 40 with active or convalescent COVID-19. The CDR3 is CASKRLINTEAFF. In nucleotides, the CDR3 is TGTGCCAGCAAGAGGCTAATTAACACTGAAGCTTTCTTT.